Listed here are 19 T cell receptor beta chains from one sample, sequenced in a study of cytomegalovirus exposure and HLA in healthy donors. Only in-frame clones appear in the TCRdb table, and some are missing; sequencing was by immunoSEQ multiplex PCR. The sample includes about 360,000 clones, roughly 89% of them seen just once. Sequenced input: PBMCs. The receptor set was obtained from a woman in her late teens or twenties in good health and CMV-seronegative.

The chain employs TRBV19 and TRBJ2-2, with 8 bases identical to TRBD1. The CDR3 length is 16 residues. Unmatched junction bases numbered 13, after V lost 9 bases and J lost 4 bases. Germline CDR1 LNHDA, CDR2 SQIVND (reference sequence). As DNA, the CDR3 is TGTGCCAGCAGCGAAAGAGGACAGGGCATCACCGGGGAGCTGTTTTTT. This translates into CASSERGQGITGELFF.

The chain is built from TRBV29-1 and TRBJ2-7; 11 bases line up with TRBD2. Germline-derived CDR1 and CDR2 are SQVTM and ANQGSEA. CDR3 size: 14 residues. The V and J ends lost 6 bases and 1 base, in that order; junction bases with no gene match: 5. As DNA, the CDR3 is TGCAGCGTGGGGGGGACTAGCGGATCCTACGAGCAGTACTTC. This sequence encodes CSVGGTSGSYEQYF.

This clone has more than one count but fewer than ten. This chain joins TRBV27 and TRBJ2-7; no definite D call. This CDR3 spans 13 amino acids. Trimming pared 3 bases from V and 0 bases from J, leaving 6 bases between. Germline V gene sequence: CDR1 MNHEY, CDR2 SMNVEV (reference sequence). CDR3 bases: TGTGCCAGCAGTTTCTCTAGCTCCTACGAGCAGTACTTC. It is translated as CASSFSSSYEQYF.

CDR3 region: CASSPTVDRGLGDTQYF. The CDR3 nucleotides are TGTGCCAGCAGTCCGACGGTCGACAGGGGGCTCGGAGATACGCAGTATTTT. The chain recombines TRBV27 with TRBJ2-3, with 10 bases fitting TRBD1. Trimming cost V 5 bases and J 5 bases; bases outside gene matches: 13. Germline V CDR1 and CDR2: MNHEY, SMNVEV (reference sequence). There are 17 residues in the CDR3.

The chain combines TRBV28 with TRBJ2-7, with D perhaps TRBD1 (6 bases). Germline V gene sequence: CDR1 MDHEN, CDR2 SYDVKM. There are 15 residues in the CDR3. Trimming pared 3 bases from V and 2 bases from J, leaving 14 bases between. CDR3 sequence reads: CASSFSFGQTYEQYF. The CDR3 nucleotides are TGTGCCAGCAGTTTCTCCTTCGGACAGACCTACGAGCAGTACTTC.

The table lists this clone with a count of one. The chain recombines TRBV10-1 with TRBJ2-1, with TRBD1 as a possible D gene (5 bases). The ends were cut back, 3 bases at V and 1 base at J, with 22 bases in the middle. Germline loops: CDR1 WNHNN, CDR2 SYGVQD (reference sequence). CDR3 size: 19 residues. The CDR3: CASSDEILRAQGSYNEQFF. DNA of the CDR3: TGCGCCAGCAGTGATGAGATACTGAGAGCCCAGGGATCCTACAATGAGCAGTTCTTC.

This clone came up once. This chain links TRBV4-1 with TRBJ2-7; 8 bases match TRBD2. With V trimmed by 0 bases and J by 4 bases, 5 bases remained unmatched. The germline V gene has CDR1 MGHRA and CDR2 YSYEKL. The CDR3 has 15 amino acids. CDR3 nucleotide sequence: TGCGCCAGCAGCCAAGATCGAGCGGGAGCATACGAGCAGTACTTC. Its translation: CASSQDRAGAYEQYF.

The chain joins TRBV2 to TRBJ2-1; 7 nucleotides match TRBD2. The CDR3 is 15 amino acids. V was pared by 4 bases and J by 4 bases, with 7 bases of the junction left unmatched. Germline lookup yields CDR1 SNHLY and CDR2 FYNNEI. The CDR3 DNA reads TGTGCCAGCAGTGGACTAGCCAACCTATACAATGAGCAGTTCTTC. Protein product: CASSGLANLYNEQFF. Full variable domain (missing parts from reference TRBV2 and TRBJ2-1): EPEVTQTPSHQVTQMGQEVILRCVPISNHLYFYWYRQILGQKVEFLVSFYNNEISEKSEIFDDQFSVERPDGSNFTLKIRSTKLEDSAMYFCASSGLANLYNEQFFGPGTRLTVL.

This CDR3 reads CASSLTRLADYTGELFF. CDR3 coding DNA: TGCGCCAGCAGCCTGACGAGACTAGCGGACTACACCGGGGAGCTGTTTTTT. This chain connects TRBV4-1 to TRBJ2-2, with TRBD2 matching over 9 bases. Germline V gene data show CDR1 as MGHRA and CDR2 as YSYEKL. Trimming cost V 4 bases and J 3 bases; bases outside gene matches: 9. The CDR3 loop spans 17 amino acids.

The chain employs TRBV15 and TRBJ2-1, with 7 bases aligning to TRBD2. CDR3 length: 15 amino acids. Germline V lookup: CDR1 LNHNV, CDR2 YYDKDF (reference sequence). With 0 bases clipped from V and 6 bases from J, the junction kept 5 bases outside the gene matches. The CDR3: CATSREGRGVNEQFF. The DNA of the CDR3 is TGTGCCACCAGCAGAGAAGGTCGGGGGGTCAATGAGCAGTTCTTC.

The V and J genes are TRBV18 and TRBJ2-2; a possible D gene is TRBD1 (5 bases). Germline V CDR1 and CDR2: KGHSH, LQKENI. The CDR3 length is 12 residues. The ends were cut back, 5 bases at V and 6 bases at J, with 7 bases in the middle. CDR3 nucleotides: TGTGCCAGCTCATTGACAGCCGGGGAGCTGTTTTTT. This sequence encodes CASSLTAGELFF.

J is TRBJ2-1 and V is TRBV28; 8 bases match TRBD2. The trim removed 5 bases at V and 7 bases at J, leaving 7 bases unmatched. CDR3 length equals 14 residues. Germline lookup yields CDR1 MDHEN and CDR2 SYDVKM. The CDR3 here is CASSPPGLVNEQFF. CDR3 nucleotides: TGTGCCAGCAGTCCACCGGGACTAGTGAATGAGCAGTTCTTC.

This chain joins TRBV6-1 and TRBJ2-7, with 7 bases that match TRBD1. The J segment lost 2 bases and the V segment lost 5 bases, leaving 3 bases of the junction unmatched. This CDR3 is built from 13 residues. Per the germline V gene, CDR1 is MNHNS and CDR2 is SASEGT. The CDR3 sequence is CASSSQGPYEQYF. The CDR3 DNA sequence: TGTGCCAGCAGTTCACAGGGGCCCTACGAGCAGTACTTC.

The chain has TRBV5-4 and TRBJ1-1; D remains unclear. Germline CDR1 reads SGHNT; CDR2 reads YYREEE (reference sequence). The CDR3 is 15 residues long. V was trimmed by 0 bases and J by 1 base, leaving 10 bases between them. DNA for the CDR3: TGTGCCAGCAGCTTGGACTTGGAGAAGAACACTGAAGCTTTCTTT. Protein: CASSLDLEKNTEAFF.

The chain joins TRBV6-5 to TRBJ2-1; TRBD1 matches at 12 bases. J lost 8 bases, V lost 5 bases, and 4 bases had no gene match. Germline V lookup: CDR1 MNHEY, CDR2 SVGAGI. The CDR3 runs to 14 residues. The CDR3 DNA reads TGTGCCAGCAGTGGGACAGGGGGCGTTGATGAGCAGTTCTTC. Translation gives CASSGTGGVDEQFF.

The chain employs TRBV27 and TRBJ2-7, with TRBD1 matching 8 bases. CDR3 size: 15 residues. Germline CDR1 reads MNHEY; CDR2 reads SMNVEV (reference sequence). The V gene end was trimmed by 2 bases and the J gene end by 4 bases; junction bases not matched to a gene: 7. CDR3 nucleotides: TGTGCCAGCAGTTTAAATTGGAGACAGGGGTACGAGCAGTACTTC. It is translated as CASSLNWRQGYEQYF.

The rearrangement uses TRBV6-1 and TRBJ2-6; 8 bases match TRBD1. Per the germline V gene, CDR1 is MNHNS and CDR2 is SASEGT. The CDR3 covers 18 residues. Trimming at V came to 1 base and at J to 3 bases, leaving 8 bases not matched to a gene. CDR3 protein: CASSEVWTGILGANVLTF. CDR3 sequence (DNA): TGTGCCAGCAGTGAAGTTTGGACAGGGATTCTTGGGGCCAACGTCCTGACTTTC.

CDR3 bases: TGTGCCAGCAGCCTTCGTTACGGGGTACCCCACGAGCAGTACTTC. Its translation is CASSLRYGVPHEQYF. The rearrangement links TRBV5-6 to TRBJ2-7; perhaps TRBD2 as D (5 bases). This CDR3 is 15 amino acids long. The V end lost 4 bases, the J end lost 5 bases, and 19 bases lay between the germline ends. Germline CDR1 reads SGHDT; CDR2 reads YYEEEE.

In this sample, this clone turned up once. The chain links TRBV7-8 to TRBJ2-3, with D unclear. The CDR3 covers 14 residues. V lost 0 bases and J lost 3, with 7 bases in between. Germline loops: CDR1 SGHVS, CDR2 FQNEAQ. The CDR3 sequence: CASSLALGTDTQYF. CDR3 DNA sequence: TGTGCCAGCAGCTTAGCGCTAGGAACAGATACGCAGTATTTT. Looking up the rest from reference TRBV7-8 and TRBJ2-3 gives the full variable domain: GAGVSQSPRYKVAKRGQDVALRCDPISGHVSLFWYQQALGQGPEFLTYFQNEAQLDKSGLPSDRFFAERPEGSVSTLKIQRTQQEDSAVYLCASSLALGTDTQYFGPGTRLTVL.